This T cell receptor (beta chain) was obtained from a study of CD8+CD57+ T cells in acquired aplastic anemia (dated by TCRdb to 2017 to 2018). With regard to the full study: DNA extracted from sorted CD4+ and CD8+ cells had a mean of roughly 3.4 ug, with a range of roughly 0.2 to 27.4 ug. Healthy donor samples averaged approximately 10 million reads for CD4+ and about 11 million for CD8+ cells.

Genomic DNA was used as template for profiling of TCR beta VDJ combinations and CDR3 sequences. An Illumina HiSeq 2000 was used for TCR repertoire sequencing. In the paper's pipeline: TRBV/TRBJ rearrangement plots, CDR3 size and DJ length profiles, and Simpson's diversity index were used to evaluate the repertoires. The most abundant DNA sequence in the deep sequencing data was defined as the immunodominant clone. CDR3 amino acid sequences were screened for sharing across subjects and compared with published repertoires and the VDJdb database. TCRdb itself trimmed the public reads at Q25 with fastp, ran MiXCR and retained productive beta chains. Here each entry gathers all rows of one CDR3 protein and keeps the most common genes and DNA. Clone size and V and J calls follow TCRdb, not the original study. The sample table holds about 81,000 distinct CDR3 sequences, of which roughly half were seen once. 66% of the sample comes from the top ten.

The research as a whole found: Roughly 29 CD8+ CDR3 sequences were shared between patients and controls but appeared highly expressed in patients and within their immunodominant clones. Between patients and healthy controls, no significant difference in CD8+ Simpson's diversity was found (P=0.060).

In the study, sorted CD4+ and CD8+ blood T cells from patients with severe aplastic anemia and from healthy subjects underwent deep sequencing of TCR repertoires. Ficoll-Paque density gradient centrifugation was used to isolate peripheral blood mononuclear cells. Before DNA was extracted, CD4+ and CD8+ T cells were sorted using either FACS or magnetic beads. This clonotype was detected many times. Its antigen has not been determined. One base away there is no much larger clone; base qualities are not given. The germline V gene supplies CDR1 KGHDR and CDR2 SFDVKD. The CDR3 sequence holds 21 residues, the cysteine and phenylalanine included. The DNA shown is the 63-base CDR3, in frame from base 1. Trimming removed 1 base from V and 4 bases from J; the gene matches leave 19 bases unexplained.

The sequence joins TRBV24-1 to TRBJ2-3, with 10 junctional bases fitting TRBD2. The receptor comes from a human donor in good health, serving as a control. Material for sequencing was sorted CD4+, CD8+, or CD8+CD57+ T cells (not recorded which) from PBMCs. The CDR3 is CATSDLGASDGSGRVPDTQYF. The nucleotide sequence is given as TGTGCCACCAGTGATTTAGGAGCATCCGACGGCAGCGGGAGGGTTCCAGATACGCAGTATTTT.